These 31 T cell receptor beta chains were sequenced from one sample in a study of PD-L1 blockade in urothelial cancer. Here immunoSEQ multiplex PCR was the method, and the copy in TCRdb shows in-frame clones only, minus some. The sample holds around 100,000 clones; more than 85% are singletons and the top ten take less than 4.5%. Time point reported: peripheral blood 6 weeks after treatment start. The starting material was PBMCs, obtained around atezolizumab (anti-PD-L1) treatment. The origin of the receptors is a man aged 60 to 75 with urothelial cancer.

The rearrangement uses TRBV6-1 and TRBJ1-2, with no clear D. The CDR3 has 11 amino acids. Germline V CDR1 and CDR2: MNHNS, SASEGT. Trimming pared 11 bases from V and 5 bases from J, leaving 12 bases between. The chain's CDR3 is CADPSGYGYTF. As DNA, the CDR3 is TGTGCCGACCCCTCGGGTTATGGCTACACCTTC.

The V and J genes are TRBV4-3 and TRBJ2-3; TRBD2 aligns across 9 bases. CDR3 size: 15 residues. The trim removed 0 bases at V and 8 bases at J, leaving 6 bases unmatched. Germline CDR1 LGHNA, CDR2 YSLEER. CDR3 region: CASSQDRGGDSTQYF. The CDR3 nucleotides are TGCGCCAGCAGCCAAGATCGCGGGGGGGATTCTACGCAGTATTTT.

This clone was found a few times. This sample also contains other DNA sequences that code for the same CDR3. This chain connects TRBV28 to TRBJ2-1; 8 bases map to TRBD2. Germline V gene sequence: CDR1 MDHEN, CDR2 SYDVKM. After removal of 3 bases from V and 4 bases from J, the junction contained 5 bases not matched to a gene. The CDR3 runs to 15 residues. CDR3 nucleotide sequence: TGTGCCAGCAGTTTCGGGGGGGGATTTTACAATGAGCAGTTCTTC. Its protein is CASSFGGGFYNEQFF.

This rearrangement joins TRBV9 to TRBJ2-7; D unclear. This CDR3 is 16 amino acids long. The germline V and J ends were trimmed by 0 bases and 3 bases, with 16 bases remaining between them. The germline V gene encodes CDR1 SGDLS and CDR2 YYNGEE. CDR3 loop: CASSVESSATYYEQYF. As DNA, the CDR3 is TGTGCCAGCAGCGTAGAATCAAGCGCTACTTACTACGAGCAGTACTTC.

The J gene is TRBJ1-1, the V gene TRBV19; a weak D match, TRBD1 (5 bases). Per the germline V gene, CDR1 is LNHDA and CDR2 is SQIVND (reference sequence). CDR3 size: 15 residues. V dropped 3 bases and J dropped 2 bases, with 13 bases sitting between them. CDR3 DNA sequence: TGTGCCAGTAGTATTCGGGGCGGGGGAAACACTGAAGCTTTCTTT. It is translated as CASSIRGGGNTEAFF.

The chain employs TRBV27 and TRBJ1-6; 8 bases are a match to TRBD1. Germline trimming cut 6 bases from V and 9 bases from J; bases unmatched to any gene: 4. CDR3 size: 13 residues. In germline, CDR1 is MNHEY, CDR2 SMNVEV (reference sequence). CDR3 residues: CASSRQGASPLHF. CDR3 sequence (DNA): TGTGCCAGCAGCCGGCAGGGGGCTTCACCCCTCCACTTT.

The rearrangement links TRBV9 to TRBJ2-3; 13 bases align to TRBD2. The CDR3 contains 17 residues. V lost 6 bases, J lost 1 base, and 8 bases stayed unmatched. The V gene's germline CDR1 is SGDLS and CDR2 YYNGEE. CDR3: CASTRTSGSSGTDTQYF. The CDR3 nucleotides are TGTGCCAGCACAAGGACTAGCGGGAGTTCTGGCACAGATACGCAGTATTTT.

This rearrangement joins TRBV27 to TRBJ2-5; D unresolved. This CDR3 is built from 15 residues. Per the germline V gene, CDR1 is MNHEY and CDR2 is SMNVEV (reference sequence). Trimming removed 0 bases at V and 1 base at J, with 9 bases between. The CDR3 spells CASSLSWQVQETQYF. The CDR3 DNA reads TGTGCCAGCAGTTTATCGTGGCAGGTCCAAGAGACCCAGTACTTC.

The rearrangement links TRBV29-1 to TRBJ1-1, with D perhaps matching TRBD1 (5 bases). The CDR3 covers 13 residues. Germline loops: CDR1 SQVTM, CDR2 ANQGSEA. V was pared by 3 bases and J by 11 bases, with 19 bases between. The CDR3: CSVDRGRGGEAFF. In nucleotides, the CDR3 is TGCAGCGTTGATAGGGGTCGCGGGGGGGAGGCTTTCTTT.

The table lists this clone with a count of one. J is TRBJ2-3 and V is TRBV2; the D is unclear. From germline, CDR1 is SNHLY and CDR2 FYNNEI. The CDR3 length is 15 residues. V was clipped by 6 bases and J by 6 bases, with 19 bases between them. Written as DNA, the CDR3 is TGTGCCAGCAGCAACTTAGGAGACCCGCATGATACGCAGTATTTT. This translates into CASSNLGDPHDTQYF. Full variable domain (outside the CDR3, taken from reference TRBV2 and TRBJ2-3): EPEVTQTPSHQVTQMGQEVILRCVPISNHLYFYWYRQILGQKVEFLVSFYNNEISEKSEIFDDQFSVERPDGSNFTLKIRSTKLEDSAMYFCASSNLGDPHDTQYFGPGTRLTVL.

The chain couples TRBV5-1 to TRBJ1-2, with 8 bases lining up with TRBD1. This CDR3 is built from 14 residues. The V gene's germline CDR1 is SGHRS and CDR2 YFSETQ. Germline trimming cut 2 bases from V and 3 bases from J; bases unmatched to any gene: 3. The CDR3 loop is CASSFTGGDYGYTF. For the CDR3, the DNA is TGCGCCAGCAGCTTCACAGGGGGGGACTATGGCTACACCTTC.

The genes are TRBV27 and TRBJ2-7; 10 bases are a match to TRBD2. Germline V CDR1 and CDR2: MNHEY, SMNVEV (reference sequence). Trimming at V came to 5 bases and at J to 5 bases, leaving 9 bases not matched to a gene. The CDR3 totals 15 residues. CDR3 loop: CASSLSPSGRDEQYF. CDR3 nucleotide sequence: TGTGCCAGCAGTCTTTCCCCCAGCGGGAGGGACGAGCAGTACTTC.

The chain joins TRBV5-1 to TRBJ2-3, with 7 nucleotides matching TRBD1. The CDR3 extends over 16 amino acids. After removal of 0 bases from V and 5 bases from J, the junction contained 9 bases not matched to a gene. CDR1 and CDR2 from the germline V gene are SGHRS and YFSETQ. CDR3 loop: CASSLEVTGSGDTQYF. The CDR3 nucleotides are TGCGCCAGCAGCTTGGAAGTGACAGGGAGCGGAGATACGCAGTATTTT.

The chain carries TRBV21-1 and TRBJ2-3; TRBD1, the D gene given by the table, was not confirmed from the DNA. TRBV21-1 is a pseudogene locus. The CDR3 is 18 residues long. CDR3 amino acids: CASSNYGMRRGRTDTQYF. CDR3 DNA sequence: TGTGCCAGCAGCAATTATGGCATGAGGAGGGGGCGGACAGATACGCAGTATTTT.

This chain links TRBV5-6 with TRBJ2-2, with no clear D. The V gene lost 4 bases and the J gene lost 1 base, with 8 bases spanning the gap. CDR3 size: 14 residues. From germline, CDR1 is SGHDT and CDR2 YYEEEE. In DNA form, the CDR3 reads TGTGCCAGCAGCCTGGACGGGAACACCGGGGAGCTGTTTTTT. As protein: CASSLDGNTGELFF.

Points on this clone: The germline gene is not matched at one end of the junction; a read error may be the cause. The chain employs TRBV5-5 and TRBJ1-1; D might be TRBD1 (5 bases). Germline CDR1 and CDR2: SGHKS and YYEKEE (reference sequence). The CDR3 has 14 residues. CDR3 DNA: TGTGCCAGCAGCTTGGTACCGCAGGGCACTGAAGTTTTCTTT. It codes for CASSLVPQGTEVFF.

DNA for the CDR3: TGTGCCAGCAGCCAAGATCTGGGAGGGGGCTATGGCTACACCTTC. This translates into CASSQDLGGGYGYTF. V is TRBV4-2 and J is TRBJ1-2; maybe TRBD1 (6 bases). Germline CDR1 LGHNA, CDR2 YNFKEQ. The CDR3 loop spans 15 amino acids. V lost 0 bases and J 4 bases, leaving 12 bases between the germline ends.

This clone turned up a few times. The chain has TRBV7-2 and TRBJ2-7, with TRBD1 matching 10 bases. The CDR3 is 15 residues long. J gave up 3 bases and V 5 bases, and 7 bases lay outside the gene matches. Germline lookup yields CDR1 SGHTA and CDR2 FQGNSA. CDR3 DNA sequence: TGTGCCAGCAGCCCGGACAGGGGGGAGTTCTACGAGCAGTACTTC. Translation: CASSPDRGEFYEQYF.

Here the CDR3 DNA reads TGTGCCAGCAGCCGGGGGGGGTCTAATGAAAAACTGTTTTTT. Protein product: CASSRGGSNEKLFF. This sequence joins TRBV21-1 and TRBJ1-4. TRBV21-1 is a documented pseudogene. The CDR3 is made up of 14 amino acids.

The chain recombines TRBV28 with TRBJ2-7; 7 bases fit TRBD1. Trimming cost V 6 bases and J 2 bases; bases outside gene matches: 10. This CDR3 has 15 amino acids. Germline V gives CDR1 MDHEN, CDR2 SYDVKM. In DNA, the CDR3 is TGTGCCAGCAGAAAGGGAACAGGGGATCCCTACGAGCAGTACTTC. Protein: CASRKGTGDPYEQYF.

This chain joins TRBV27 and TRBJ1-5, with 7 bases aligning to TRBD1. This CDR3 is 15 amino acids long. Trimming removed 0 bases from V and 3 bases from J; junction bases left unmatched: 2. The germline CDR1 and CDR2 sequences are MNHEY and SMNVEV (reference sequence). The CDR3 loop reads CASSLSGQLNQPQHF. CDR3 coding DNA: TGTGCCAGCAGTTTATCGGGACAGCTCAATCAGCCCCAGCATTTT.

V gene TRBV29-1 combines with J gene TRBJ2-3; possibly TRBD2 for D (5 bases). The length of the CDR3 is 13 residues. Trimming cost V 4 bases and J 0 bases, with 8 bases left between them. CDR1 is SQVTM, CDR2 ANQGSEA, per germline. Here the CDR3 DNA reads TGCAGCGTTGGGGGAGAGAGCACAGATACGCAGTATTTT. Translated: CSVGGESTDTQYF.

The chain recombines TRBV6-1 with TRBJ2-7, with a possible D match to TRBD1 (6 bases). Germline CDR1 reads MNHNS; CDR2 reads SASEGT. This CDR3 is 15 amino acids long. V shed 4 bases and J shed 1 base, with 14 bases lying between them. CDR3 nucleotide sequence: TGTGCCAGCAGTGTGGACCGGGACATTTCCTACGAGCAGTACTTC. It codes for CASSVDRDISYEQYF.

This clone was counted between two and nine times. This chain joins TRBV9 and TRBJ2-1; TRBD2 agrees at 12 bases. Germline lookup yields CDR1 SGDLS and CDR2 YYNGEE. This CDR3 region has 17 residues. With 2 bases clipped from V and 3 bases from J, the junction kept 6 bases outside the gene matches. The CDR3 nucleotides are TGTGCCAGCAGCGTCTCTCGACTAGCGGGAGACTACAATGAGCAGTTCTTC. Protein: CASSVSRLAGDYNEQFF.

The CDR3 bases are TGTGCCAGCAGTCAATCCCACAGTACTGGAAACACCATATATTTT. It specifies CASSQSHSTGNTIYF. The rearrangement uses TRBV6-5 and TRBJ1-3, with no clear D. Germline CDR1 and CDR2: MNHEY and SVGAGI. Between the trimmed V and J ends, which lost 5 bases and 2 bases, there was a span of 13 bases. The CDR3 extends over 15 amino acids.

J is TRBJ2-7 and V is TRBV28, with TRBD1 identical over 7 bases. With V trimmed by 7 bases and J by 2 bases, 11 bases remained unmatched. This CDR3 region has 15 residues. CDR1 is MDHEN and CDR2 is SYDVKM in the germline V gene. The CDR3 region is CASTNNRDSAYEQYF. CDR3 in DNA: TGTGCCAGCACCAACAACCGGGACAGCGCCTACGAGCAGTACTTC.

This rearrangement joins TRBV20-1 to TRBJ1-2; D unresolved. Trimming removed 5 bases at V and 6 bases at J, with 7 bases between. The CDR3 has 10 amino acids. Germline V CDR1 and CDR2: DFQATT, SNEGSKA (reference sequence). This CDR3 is CSASFNGYTF. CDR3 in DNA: TGCAGTGCTTCCTTTAATGGCTACACCTTC.

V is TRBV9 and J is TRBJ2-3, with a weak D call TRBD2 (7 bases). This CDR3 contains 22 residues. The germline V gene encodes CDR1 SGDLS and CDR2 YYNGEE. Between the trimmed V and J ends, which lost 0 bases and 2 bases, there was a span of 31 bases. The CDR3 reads CASSVATRGLWRGRRDTDTQYF. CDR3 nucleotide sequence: TGTGCCAGCAGCGTAGCTACGCGGGGGCTATGGAGGGGTCGGCGGGACACAGATACGCAGTATTTT.

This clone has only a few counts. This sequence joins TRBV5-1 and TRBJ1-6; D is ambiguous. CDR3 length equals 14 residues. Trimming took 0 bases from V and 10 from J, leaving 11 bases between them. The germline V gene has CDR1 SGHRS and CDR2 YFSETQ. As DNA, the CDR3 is TGCGCCAGCAGCTTGGAGAAGGGAGGCTCACCCCTCCACTTT. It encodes CASSLEKGGSPLHF.

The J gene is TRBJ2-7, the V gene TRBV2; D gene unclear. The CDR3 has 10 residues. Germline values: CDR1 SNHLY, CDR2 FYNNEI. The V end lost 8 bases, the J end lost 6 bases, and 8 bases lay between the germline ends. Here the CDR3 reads CASGEVEQYF. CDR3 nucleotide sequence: TGTGCCAGCGGAGAGGTCGAGCAGTACTTC.

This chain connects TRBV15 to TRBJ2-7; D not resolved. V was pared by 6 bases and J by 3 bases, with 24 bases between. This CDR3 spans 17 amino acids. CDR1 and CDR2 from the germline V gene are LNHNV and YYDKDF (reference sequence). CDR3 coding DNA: TGTGCCACCAGTACCGAGGTCGGGTCCCACTCTCTCTACGAGCAGTACTTC. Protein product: CATSTEVGSHSLYEQYF.